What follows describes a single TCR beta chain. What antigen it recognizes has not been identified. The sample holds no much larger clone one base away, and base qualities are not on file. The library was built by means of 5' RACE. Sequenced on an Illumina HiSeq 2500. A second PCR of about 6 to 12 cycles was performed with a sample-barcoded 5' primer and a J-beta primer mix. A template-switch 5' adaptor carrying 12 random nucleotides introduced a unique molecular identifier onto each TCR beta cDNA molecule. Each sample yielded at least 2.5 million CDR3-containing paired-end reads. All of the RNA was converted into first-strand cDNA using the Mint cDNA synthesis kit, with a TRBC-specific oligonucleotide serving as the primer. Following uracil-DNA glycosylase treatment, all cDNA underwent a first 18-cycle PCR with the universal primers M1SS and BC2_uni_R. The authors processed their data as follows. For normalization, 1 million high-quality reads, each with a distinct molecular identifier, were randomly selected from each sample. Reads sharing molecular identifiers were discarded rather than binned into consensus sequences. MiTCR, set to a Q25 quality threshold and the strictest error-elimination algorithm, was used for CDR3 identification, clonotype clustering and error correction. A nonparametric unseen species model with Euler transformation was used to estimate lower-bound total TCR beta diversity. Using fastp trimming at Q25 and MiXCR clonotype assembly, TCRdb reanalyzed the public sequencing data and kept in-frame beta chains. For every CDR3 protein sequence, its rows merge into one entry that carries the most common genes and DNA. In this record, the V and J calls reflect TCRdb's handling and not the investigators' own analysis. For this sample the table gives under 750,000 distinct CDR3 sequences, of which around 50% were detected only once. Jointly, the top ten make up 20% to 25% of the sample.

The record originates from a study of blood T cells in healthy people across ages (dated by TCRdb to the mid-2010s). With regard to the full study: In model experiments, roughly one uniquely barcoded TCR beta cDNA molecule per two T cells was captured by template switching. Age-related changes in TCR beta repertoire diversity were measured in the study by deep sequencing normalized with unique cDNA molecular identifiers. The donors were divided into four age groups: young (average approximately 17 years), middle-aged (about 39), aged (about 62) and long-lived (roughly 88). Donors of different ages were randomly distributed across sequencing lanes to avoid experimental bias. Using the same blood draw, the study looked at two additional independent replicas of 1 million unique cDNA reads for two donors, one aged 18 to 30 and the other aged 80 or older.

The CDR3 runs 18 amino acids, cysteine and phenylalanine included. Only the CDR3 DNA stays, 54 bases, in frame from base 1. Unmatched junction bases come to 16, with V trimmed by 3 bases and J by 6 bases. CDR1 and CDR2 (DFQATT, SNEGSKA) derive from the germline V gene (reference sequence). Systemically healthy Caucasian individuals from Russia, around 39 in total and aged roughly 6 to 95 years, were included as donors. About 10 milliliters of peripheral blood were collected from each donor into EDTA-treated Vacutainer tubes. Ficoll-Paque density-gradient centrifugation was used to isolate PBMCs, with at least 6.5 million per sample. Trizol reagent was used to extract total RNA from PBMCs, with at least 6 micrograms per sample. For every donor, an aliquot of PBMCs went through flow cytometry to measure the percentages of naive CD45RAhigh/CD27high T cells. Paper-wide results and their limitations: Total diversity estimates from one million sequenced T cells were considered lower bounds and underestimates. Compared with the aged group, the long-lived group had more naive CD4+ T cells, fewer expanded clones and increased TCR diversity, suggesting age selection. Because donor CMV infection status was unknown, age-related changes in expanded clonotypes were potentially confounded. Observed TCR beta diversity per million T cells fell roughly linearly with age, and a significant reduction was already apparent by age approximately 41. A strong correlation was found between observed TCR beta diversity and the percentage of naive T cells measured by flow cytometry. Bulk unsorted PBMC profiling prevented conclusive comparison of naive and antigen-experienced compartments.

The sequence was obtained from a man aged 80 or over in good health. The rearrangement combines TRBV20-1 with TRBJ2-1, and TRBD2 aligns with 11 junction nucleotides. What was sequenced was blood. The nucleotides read TGCAGTGCTAGCAATCCCCCTAGCGGGAGGTTGGCTCTCAATGAGCAGTTCTTC. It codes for CSASNPPSGRLALNEQFF.